These T cell receptor beta chains were read from a single sample in a study of T cell responses to AZD1222 COVID-19 vaccine. Profiled with immunoSEQ multiplex PCR; TCRdb holds only in-frame clones, not every one. The table records 96,000 or so clones, roughly 87% of them present only once. The specimen was peripheral blood, collected on day 0 of AZD1222 vaccination. Receptor source: an adult in good health. Each CDR3 is given without its conserved first and last residue. A D gene is named only where the DNA matches it firmly.

D | V | CDR3
TRBD2 | TRBV5-1 | ASSFTSGGGGELF
- | TRBV9 | ASSVGAAAIYEQY
- | TRBV30 | AWSAPGSYEQY
- | TRBV28 | ASISPTGGDTEAF
- | TRBV18 | ASSLYLGRANTGELF
- | TRBV5-1 | ASSLGTDDGYT
- | TRBV9 | ASSVGTGALNTEAF
- | TRBV5-6 | ASSNPPLGAGYT
- | TRBV20-1 | SAQTWTEAF
- | TRBV19 | ASTGREGRNTEAF
- | TRBV10-3 | AIAPGPIPNGYT
- | TRBV15 | ATSRDSFGNQPQH
- | TRBV6-5 | ASSYRLEQY
- | TRBV6-2/TRBV6-3 | ASSYPVGYT
- | TRBV28 | ASTRESYEQY
TRBD1 | TRBV10-3 | AIRGTEGNTIY
- | TRBV14 | ASSRTTKVHGYT
- | TRBV24-1 | ATSDFNGYSGYT